Listed below are T cell receptor beta chains from one sample, sequenced in a study of long-term antiretroviral therapy in people with HIV. This table comes from immunoSEQ multiplex PCR, and its TCRdb copy is limited to in-frame clones, with some not included. The sample has roughly 33,000 clones, about 74% seen once. Sequencing used unsorted PBMCs, obtained 2 years after starting antiretroviral therapy. The receptors here all came from a woman in her 50s with HIV. Each CDR3 is given with its conserved first and last residue. A D gene is named only where the DNA matches it firmly. Some rows mark clone size as missing; the rest say once, few, many or name a class of expanded clone.

v_call: TRBV6-1; clone_size: .; j_call: TRBJ2-2; d_call: .; cdr3_nt: TGTGCCAGCAGTGAGCTACTGTTCACCGGGGAGCTGTTTTTT; cdr3_aa: CASSELLFTGELFF
v_call: TRBV30; clone_size: .; j_call: TRBJ1-2; d_call: .; cdr3_nt: TGTGCCTGGAGGCCCCCGGGGGGGGCCTACTATGGCTACACCTTC; cdr3_aa: CAWRPPGGAYYGYTF
v_call: TRBV30; clone_size: .; j_call: TRBJ2-3; d_call: .; cdr3_nt: TGTGCCTGGAGTATGGGCACAGATACGCAGTATTTT; cdr3_aa: CAWSMGTDTQYF
v_call: TRBV6-5; clone_size: once; j_call: TRBJ1-4; d_call: .; cdr3_nt: TGTGCCAGCAGTTACTCGAACTTCCCGAGGGAAAAACTGTTTTTT; cdr3_aa: CASSYSNFPREKLFF
v_call: TRBV4-1; clone_size: few; j_call: TRBJ2-7; d_call: TRBD1; cdr3_nt: TGCGCCAGCAGCCAACTGACAGGGGGCCACGAGCAGTACTTC; cdr3_aa: CASSQLTGGHEQYF
v_call: TRBV7-9; clone_size: .; j_call: TRBJ2-1; d_call: .; cdr3_nt: TGTGCCAGCAGGTTGGGAAACGTTCGGACTCCCACGTTCTTC; cdr3_aa: CASRLGNVRTPTFF
v_call: TRBV27; clone_size: .; j_call: TRBJ1-2; d_call: TRBD1; cdr3_nt: TGTGCCAGCAGTTTATCAAAGGGGGCCTATGGCTACACCTTC; cdr3_aa: CASSLSKGAYGYTF
v_call: TRBV5-1; clone_size: .; j_call: TRBJ1-5; d_call: TRBD1; cdr3_nt: TGCGCCAGCAGCACAACAGGGGCGCAGGGTCAGCCCCAGCATTTT; cdr3_aa: CASSTTGAQGQPQHF
v_call: TRBV2; clone_size: .; j_call: TRBJ1-1; d_call: TRBD1; cdr3_nt: TGTGCCAGCAGGGCATCCGGGACAGGAAACACTGAAGCTTTCTTT; cdr3_aa: CASRASGTGNTEAFF
v_call: TRBV7-3; clone_size: .; j_call: TRBJ2-1; d_call: .; cdr3_nt: TGTGCCAGCAGCTTATCCGGGACATCTTACAATGAGCAGTTCTTC; cdr3_aa: CASSLSGTSYNEQFF
v_call: TRBV5-4; clone_size: .; j_call: TRBJ1-3; d_call: .; cdr3_nt: TGTGCCAGCAGCTTGGCCGGTGGAAACACCATATATTTT; cdr3_aa: CASSLAGGNTIYF
v_call: TRBV29-1; clone_size: once; j_call: TRBJ1-4; d_call: .; cdr3_nt: TGCAGCGTCCCCGGGCCGGCAACTAATGAAAAACTGTTTTTT; cdr3_aa: CSVPGPATNEKLFF
v_call: TRBV30; clone_size: once; j_call: TRBJ2-7; d_call: .; cdr3_nt: TGTGCCTGGAGGGACAGCTACGAGCAGTACTTC; cdr3_aa: CAWRDSYEQYF
v_call: TRBV18; clone_size: .; j_call: TRBJ1-6; d_call: .; cdr3_nt: TGTGCCAGCTCACGGGACACGCTAAATTCACCCCTCCACTTT; cdr3_aa: CASSRDTLNSPLHF
v_call: TRBV27; clone_size: .; j_call: TRBJ1-2; d_call: TRBD1; cdr3_nt: TGTGCCAGCAGTTTTTGGGCCCGACAGGGAGGGAACTATGGCTACACCTTC; cdr3_aa: CASSFWARQGGNYGYTF
v_call: TRBV6-6; clone_size: .; j_call: TRBJ2-5; d_call: .; cdr3_nt: TGTGCCAGCAGCTTCGCCCCCGGGGCCCAGTACTTC; cdr3_aa: CASSFAPGAQYF
v_call: TRBV19; clone_size: .; j_call: TRBJ1-5; d_call: .; cdr3_nt: TGTGCCAGTAGTATCCCCAGGGGAATCAATCAGCCCCAGCATTTT; cdr3_aa: CASSIPRGINQPQHF
v_call: TRBV11-3; clone_size: .; j_call: TRBJ2-3; d_call: TRBD1; cdr3_nt: TGTGCCAGCAGCCCTACGACAGGGGGCTGGGATACGCAGTATTTT; cdr3_aa: CASSPTTGGWDTQYF
v_call: TRBV5-1; clone_size: .; j_call: TRBJ2-2; d_call: .; cdr3_nt: TGCGCCAGCAGCTTGATTCCGAACACCGGGGAGCTGTTTTTT; cdr3_aa: CASSLIPNTGELFF
v_call: TRBV7-7; clone_size: .; j_call: TRBJ2-3; d_call: .; cdr3_nt: TGTGCCAGCGCGGGACACAGCACAGATACGCAGTATTTT; cdr3_aa: CASAGHSTDTQYF
v_call: TRBV2; clone_size: .; j_call: TRBJ2-5; d_call: TRBD2; cdr3_nt: TGTGCCAGCAGTCGGGGAGGGGAGGTGAACGGAGAGACCCAGTACTTC; cdr3_aa: CASSRGGEVNGETQYF
v_call: TRBV12-5; clone_size: .; j_call: TRBJ1-5; d_call: .; cdr3_nt: TGTGCTAGTGGTTTGGAGACAGGCGGACAGCCCCAGCATTTT; cdr3_aa: CASGLETGGQPQHF
v_call: TRBV5-3; clone_size: .; j_call: TRBJ2-5; d_call: TRBD1; cdr3_nt: TGTGCCAGCACCACCGGGACAGGGGGTTTGGAGACCCAGTACTTC; cdr3_aa: CASTTGTGGLETQYF
v_call: TRBV6-1; clone_size: .; j_call: TRBJ2-5; d_call: TRBD1; cdr3_nt: TGTGCCAGCAGCGCTGGACAGGTACAAGAGACCCAGTACTTC; cdr3_aa: CASSAGQVQETQYF
v_call: TRBV5-5; clone_size: .; j_call: TRBJ2-5; d_call: TRBD2; cdr3_nt: TGTGCCAGCAGCTTGGTCGGGACCGGGGGGGAGACCCAGTACTTC; cdr3_aa: CASSLVGTGGETQYF
v_call: TRBV19; clone_size: .; j_call: TRBJ1-1; d_call: .; cdr3_nt: TGTGCCAGTAGGAGTGGCGTCACTGAAGCTTTCTTT; cdr3_aa: CASRSGVTEAFF
v_call: TRBV2; clone_size: .; j_call: TRBJ2-3; d_call: .; cdr3_nt: TGTGCCAGCAGTGTGGGCAGGGCAGCACTAGGAGATACGCAGTATTTT; cdr3_aa: CASSVGRAALGDTQYF
v_call: TRBV5-6; clone_size: .; j_call: TRBJ1-2; d_call: TRBD1; cdr3_nt: TGTGCCAGCAGCTTGGGGACAGGCTCCCTGTTGTACGGCTACACCTTC; cdr3_aa: CASSLGTGSLLYGYTF
v_call: TRBV10-3; clone_size: .; j_call: TRBJ2-2; d_call: .; cdr3_nt: TGTGCCATCAGTCAAAAGGGTGGGGACACCGGGGAGCTGTTTTTT; cdr3_aa: CAISQKGGDTGELFF
v_call: TRBV5-1; clone_size: .; j_call: TRBJ2-7; d_call: .; cdr3_nt: TGCGCCAGCAGCTTGGCCTCGGGGCCCACCTACGAGCAGTACTTC; cdr3_aa: CASSLASGPTYEQYF
v_call: TRBV30; clone_size: few; j_call: TRBJ1-3; d_call: .; cdr3_nt: TGTGCCTGGACCCCCGGCAGGGGTACTGGAAACACCATATATTTT; cdr3_aa: CAWTPGRGTGNTIYF
v_call: TRBV18; clone_size: .; j_call: TRBJ1-3; d_call: .; cdr3_nt: TGTGCCAGCTCTCCGGGACTCTCTGGAAACACCATATATTTT; cdr3_aa: CASSPGLSGNTIYF
v_call: TRBV19; clone_size: .; j_call: TRBJ2-4; d_call: .; cdr3_nt: TGTGCCAGTAGTATAGAAGATTGGGGAGCGACACTCGGGGCCAAAAACATTCAGTACTTC; cdr3_aa: CASSIEDWGATLGAKNIQYF
v_call: TRBV6-1; clone_size: .; j_call: TRBJ1-2; d_call: TRBD1; cdr3_nt: TGTGCCAGCAGTGAAAAGTTTCGGGACAGTCCTCGCTACACCTTC; cdr3_aa: CASSEKFRDSPRYTF
v_call: TRBV7-9; clone_size: .; j_call: TRBJ2-7; d_call: TRBD1; cdr3_nt: TGTGCCAGCAGCCGGGGACAGGGCTTTATCTACGAGCAGTACTTC; cdr3_aa: CASSRGQGFIYEQYF
v_call: TRBV10-3; clone_size: .; j_call: TRBJ2-3; d_call: .; cdr3_nt: TGTGCCATCAGTGACAAGCGGCTACGCACAGATACGCAGTATTTT; cdr3_aa: CAISDKRLRTDTQYF
v_call: TRBV5-1; clone_size: .; j_call: TRBJ2-7; d_call: .; cdr3_nt: TGCGCCAGCAGCACGAGCGGGCCCTACGAGCAGTACTTC; cdr3_aa: CASSTSGPYEQYF
v_call: TRBV6-1; clone_size: .; j_call: TRBJ2-7; d_call: .; cdr3_nt: TGTGCCAGCAGTATGAGACCCCCCTACGAGCAGTACTTC; cdr3_aa: CASSMRPPYEQYF
v_call: TRBV6-1; clone_size: .; j_call: TRBJ1-2; d_call: .; cdr3_nt: TGTGCCAGCAGTGAAACATCGGAGTTTGTCGGGGGCTACACCTTC; cdr3_aa: CASSETSEFVGGYTF
v_call: TRBV6-1; clone_size: .; j_call: TRBJ1-5; d_call: .; cdr3_nt: TGTGCCAGCAGTGATTATATGTGGAGGAAAAGCAATCAGCCCCAGCATTTT; cdr3_aa: CASSDYMWRKSNQPQHF
v_call: TRBV6-5; clone_size: .; j_call: TRBJ2-1; d_call: .; cdr3_nt: TGTGCCAGCAGCTATGCCAGAGGGGCTGGTGAGCAGTTCTTC; cdr3_aa: CASSYARGAGEQFF
v_call: TRBV7-9; clone_size: .; j_call: TRBJ2-7; d_call: TRBD1; cdr3_nt: TGTGCCAGCAGCTTAGGAAGGACAGGCCGCTACGAGCAGTACTTC; cdr3_aa: CASSLGRTGRYEQYF
v_call: TRBV7-2; clone_size: .; j_call: TRBJ2-1; d_call: TRBD2; cdr3_nt: TGTGCCAGCAGCTACACCGGGACTAGCAATGAGCAGTTCTTC; cdr3_aa: CASSYTGTSNEQFF
v_call: TRBV18; clone_size: .; j_call: TRBJ2-5; d_call: TRBD2; cdr3_nt: TGTGCCAGCTCACCACTCGCCGGGAGGGGAAGCCAAGAGACCCAGTACTTC; cdr3_aa: CASSPLAGRGSQETQYF
v_call: TRBV2; clone_size: few; j_call: TRBJ1-2; d_call: TRBD1; cdr3_nt: TGTGCCAGCAGTGATCAGGGGGCTAACTATGGCTACACCTTC; cdr3_aa: CASSDQGANYGYTF
v_call: TRBV25-1; clone_size: .; j_call: TRBJ1-2; d_call: .; cdr3_nt: TGTGCCAGCAGTGACCAAAACGGACGTGGCTACACCTTC; cdr3_aa: CASSDQNGRGYTF
v_call: TRBV19; clone_size: .; j_call: TRBJ2-2; d_call: .; cdr3_nt: TGTGCCAGTACCGGCGGACAGATCCTAAGGTCGGCCGGGGAGCTGTTTTTT; cdr3_aa: CASTGGQILRSAGELFF
v_call: TRBV4-1; clone_size: .; j_call: TRBJ1-6; d_call: .; cdr3_nt: TGCGCCAGCAGCCAAGCTAACGCCTTTAATTCACCCCTCCACTTT; cdr3_aa: CASSQANAFNSPLHF
v_call: TRBV6-1; clone_size: few; j_call: TRBJ1-5; d_call: .; cdr3_nt: TGTGCCAGCAGTATAAATCAGCCCCAGCATTTT; cdr3_aa: CASSINQPQHF
v_call: TRBV7-6; clone_size: few; j_call: TRBJ2-7; d_call: TRBD2; cdr3_nt: TGTGCCAGCAGTATCGGGACTAGCGGGGGTGTCTCCTACGAGCAGTACTTC; cdr3_aa: CASSIGTSGGVSYEQYF
v_call: TRBV6-1; clone_size: .; j_call: TRBJ2-5; d_call: TRBD1; cdr3_nt: TGTGCCAGCAGTGCAGCTTACGTAGGGGGCGCCGAGACCCAGTACTTC; cdr3_aa: CASSAAYVGGAETQYF
v_call: TRBV7-9; clone_size: .; j_call: TRBJ1-4; d_call: .; cdr3_nt: TGTGCCAGCAGCTTAGAACGGGCTAATGAAAAACTGTTTTTT; cdr3_aa: CASSLERANEKLFF
v_call: TRBV29-1; clone_size: .; j_call: TRBJ1-1; d_call: .; cdr3_nt: TGCAGCGTTCCCTGGGGTGGGGACAACGGATACACTGAAGCTTTCTTT; cdr3_aa: CSVPWGGDNGYTEAFF
v_call: TRBV19; clone_size: .; j_call: TRBJ1-1; d_call: TRBD1; cdr3_nt: TGTGCCAGTAGTCTAGGCGGCAGGGGGGCCACTGAAGCTTTCTTT; cdr3_aa: CASSLGGRGATEAFF